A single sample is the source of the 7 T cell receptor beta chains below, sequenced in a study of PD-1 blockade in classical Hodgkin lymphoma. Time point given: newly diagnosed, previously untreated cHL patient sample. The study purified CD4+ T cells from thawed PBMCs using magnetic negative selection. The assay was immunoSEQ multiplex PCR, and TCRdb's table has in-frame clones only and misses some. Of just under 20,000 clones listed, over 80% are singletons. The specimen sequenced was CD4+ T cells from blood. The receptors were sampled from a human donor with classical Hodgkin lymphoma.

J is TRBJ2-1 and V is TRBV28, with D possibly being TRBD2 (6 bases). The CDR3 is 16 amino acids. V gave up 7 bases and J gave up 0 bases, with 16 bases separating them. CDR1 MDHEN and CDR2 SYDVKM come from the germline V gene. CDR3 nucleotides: TGTGCCAGCACCCTAGGAGGGACTGTCTCCTACAATGAGCAGTTCTTC. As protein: CASTLGGTVSYNEQFF.

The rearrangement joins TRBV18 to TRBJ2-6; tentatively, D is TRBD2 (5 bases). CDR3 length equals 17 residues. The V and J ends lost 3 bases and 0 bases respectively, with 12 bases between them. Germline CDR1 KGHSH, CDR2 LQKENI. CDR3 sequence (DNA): TGTGCCAGCTCACCTCAGACCGGGAACTCTGGGGCCAACGTCCTGACTTTC. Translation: CASSPQTGNSGANVLTF. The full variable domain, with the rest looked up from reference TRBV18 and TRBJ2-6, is NAGVMQNPRHLVRRRGQEARLRCSPMKGHSHVYWYRQLPEEGLKFMVYLQKENIIDESGMPKERFSAEFPKEGPSILRIQQVVRGDSAAYFCASSPQTGNSGANVLTFGAGSRLTVL.

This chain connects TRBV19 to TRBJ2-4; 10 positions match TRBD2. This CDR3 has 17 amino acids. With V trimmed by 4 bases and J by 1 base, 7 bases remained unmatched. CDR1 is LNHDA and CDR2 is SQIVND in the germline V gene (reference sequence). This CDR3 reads CASSKPAGGRAKNIQYF. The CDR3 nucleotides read TGTGCCAGTAGTAAACCAGCGGGAGGGAGGGCCAAAAACATTCAGTACTTC. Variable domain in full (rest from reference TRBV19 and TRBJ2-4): DGGITQSPKYLFRKEGQNVTLSCEQNLNHDAMYWYRQDPGQGLRLIYYSQIVNDFQKGDIAEGYSVSREKKESFPLTVTSAQKNPTAFYLCASSKPAGGRAKNIQYFGAGTRLSVL.

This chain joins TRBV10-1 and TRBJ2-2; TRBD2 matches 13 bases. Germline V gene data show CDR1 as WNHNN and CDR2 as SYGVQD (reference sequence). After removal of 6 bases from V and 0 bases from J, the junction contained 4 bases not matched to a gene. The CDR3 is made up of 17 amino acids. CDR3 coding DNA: TGCGCCAGCAGCGAACTAGCGGGAGGGCCGAACACCGGGGAGCTGTTTTTT. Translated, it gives CASSELAGGPNTGELFF.

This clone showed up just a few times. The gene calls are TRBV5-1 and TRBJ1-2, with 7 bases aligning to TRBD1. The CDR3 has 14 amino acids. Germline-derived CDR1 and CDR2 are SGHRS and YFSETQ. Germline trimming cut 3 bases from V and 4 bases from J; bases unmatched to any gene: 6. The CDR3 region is CASSSPDRPYGYTF. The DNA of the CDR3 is TGCGCCAGCAGCTCGCCGGACAGGCCCTATGGCTACACCTTC.

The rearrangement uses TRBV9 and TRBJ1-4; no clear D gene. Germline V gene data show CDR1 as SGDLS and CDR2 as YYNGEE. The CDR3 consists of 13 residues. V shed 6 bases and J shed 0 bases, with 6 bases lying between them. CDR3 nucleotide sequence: TGTGCCAGCACCCTCTCAACTAATGAAAAACTGTTTTTT. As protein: CASTLSTNEKLFF.

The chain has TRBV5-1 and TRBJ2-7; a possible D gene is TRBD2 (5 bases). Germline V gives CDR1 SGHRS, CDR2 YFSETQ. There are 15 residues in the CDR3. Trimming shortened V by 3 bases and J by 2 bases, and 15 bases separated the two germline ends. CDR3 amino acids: CASSSVPSGAYEQYF. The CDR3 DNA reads TGCGCCAGCAGCTCGGTTCCGAGCGGAGCCTACGAGCAGTACTTC.